The rows below give T cell receptor beta chains drawn from one sample of a study of OX40 agonist ivuxolimab in advanced cancers. The protocol was immunoSEQ multiplex PCR, while the TCRdb copy is restricted to in-frame clones and leaves out a portion. Of about 27,000 clones listed, 88% are singletons. The starting material was CD4+ or CD8+ T cells sorted from blood, obtained in a trial of the OX40 agonist ivuxolimab. The receptors were gathered from an adult with an advanced solid tumor such as melanoma, head and neck, liver or kidney cancer. Each CDR3 is given with its conserved first and last residue. D genes are given only for firm matches. Expanded clones get a size class; other rows say once, few or many, or leave the size out.

v_call,d_call,j_call,clone_size,cdr3_aa,cdr3_nt
TRBV6-5,.,TRBJ2-1,.,CASSYRAYNEQFF,TGTGCCAGCAGTTACCGAGCCTACAATGAGCAGTTCTTC
TRBV7-2,TRBD1,TRBJ1-4,.,CASSFPPGTGGANEKLFF,TGTGCCAGCAGCTTCCCCCCCGGGACAGGGGGCGCAAATGAAAAACTGTTTTTT
TRBV19,TRBD1,TRBJ2-7,.,CASSIGQGVSYEQYF,TGTGCCAGTAGTATTGGACAGGGGGTATCCTACGAGCAGTACTTC
TRBV28,TRBD2,TRBJ2-7,.,CASSPYSGRSSYEQYF,TGTGCCAGCAGTCCGTATAGCGGGCGAAGCTCCTACGAGCAGTACTTC
TRBV7-6,.,TRBJ2-7,.,CASSLVPSSYEQYF,TGTGCCAGCAGCTTAGTTCCCAGTTCCTACGAGCAGTACTTC
TRBV19,.,TRBJ2-1,.,CASSIAFSSYNEQFF,TGTGCCAGTAGTATCGCCTTCTCCTCCTACAATGAGCAGTTCTTC
TRBV7-6,TRBD2,TRBJ2-1,.,CASSLALAGGYGEQFF,TGTGCCAGCAGCTTAGCACTAGCGGGAGGGTATGGTGAGCAGTTCTTC
TRBV15,TRBD1,TRBJ2-3,few,CATSRDRTGGPDTQYF,TGTGCCACCAGCAGAGATCGGACAGGGGGGCCAGATACGCAGTATTTT
TRBV6-1,.,TRBJ2-3,.,CASSEPGGTDTQYF,TGTGCCAGCAGTGAACCGGGGGGCACAGATACGCAGTATTTT
TRBV6-6,.,TRBJ1-2,.,CASTLSPALNYGYTF,TGTGCCAGCACCTTAAGTCCAGCCCTTAACTATGGCTACACCTTC
TRBV6-5,.,TRBJ2-3,once,CASRDFITDTQYF,TGTGCCAGCAGGGACTTTATCACAGATACGCAGTATTTT
TRBV30,.,TRBJ2-7,once,CAQQGPNRYEQYF,TGTGCCCAGCAGGGACCGAACCGCTACGAGCAGTACTTC
TRBV20-1,.,TRBJ1-5,.,CSARDGRPQHF,TGCAGTGCTAGAGATGGGAGGCCCCAGCATTTT
TRBV4-3,.,TRBJ2-7,.,CASSQDSRGETYEQYF,TGCGCCAGCAGCCAAGATTCGCGGGGTGAAACCTACGAGCAGTACTTC
TRBV6-1,.,TRBJ1-2,.,CATPTTQHYGYTF,TGTGCCACGCCGACGACTCAACACTATGGCTACACCTTC
TRBV4-3,.,TRBJ1-1,.,CASSQAITGGTEAFF,TGCGCCAGCAGCCAAGCGATCACAGGCGGCACTGAAGCTTTCTTT
TRBV7-9,.,TRBJ2-1,.,CASSFGSNEQFF,TGTGCCAGCAGCTTCGGCTCCAATGAGCAGTTCTTC
TRBV7-3,.,TRBJ2-5,.,CASSPRRGETQYF,TGTGCCAGCAGCCCCCGGCGAGGGGAGACCCAGTACTTC
TRBV6-4,TRBD2,TRBJ2-3,.,CASSGSGGAADTQYF,TGTGCCAGCTCCGGGAGCGGGGGGGCGGCAGATACGCAGTATTTT
TRBV27,.,TRBJ1-1,few,CASSPTENTEAFF,TGTGCCAGCAGTCCCACAGAGAACACTGAAGCTTTCTTT
TRBV28,TRBD1,TRBJ1-5,.,CASRTLDPDRGQPQHF,TGTGCCAGCAGGACCCTCGACCCCGACAGGGGTCAGCCCCAGCATTTT
TRBV7-9,TRBD2,TRBJ2-2,.,CALRAGDTGELFF,TGTGCCCTGAGGGCGGGAGATACCGGGGAGCTGTTTTTT
TRBV5-6,.,TRBJ2-3,.,CATRRVAGDTQYF,TGTGCCACCCGCCGGGTAGCCGGAGATACGCAGTATTTT
TRBV28,.,TRBJ1-5,.,CASSLGRASGKPQHF,TGTGCCAGCAGTTTAGGCAGGGCTTCCGGGAAGCCCCAGCATTTT
TRBV4-1,.,TRBJ2-7,.,CASSQGPATPYEQYF,TGCGCCAGCAGCCAAGGTCCAGCTACTCCCTACGAGCAGTACTTC
TRBV7-9,TRBD1,TRBJ2-7,.,CASSPTGAQTYEQYF,TGTGCCAGCAGTCCCACAGGGGCCCAGACCTACGAGCAGTACTTC
TRBV9,.,TRBJ2-1,.,CASSSRGEQFF,TGTGCCAGCAGCTCAAGGGGTGAGCAGTTCTTC
TRBV7-8,.,TRBJ1-5,.,CASSRQQGHQPQHF,TGTGCCAGCAGTCGACAGCAGGGTCATCAGCCCCAGCATTTT
TRBV5-1,TRBD1,TRBJ1-2,.,CASSPGGEGYTF,TGCGCCAGCAGCCCAGGGGGAGAAGGCTACACCTTC
TRBV5-1,.,TRBJ1-5,.,CASSLEEGHQPQHF,TGCGCCAGCAGCTTGGAAGAGGGACATCAGCCCCAGCATTTT
TRBV19,.,TRBJ1-1,.,CASSPRQGKNTEAFF,TGTGCCAGTAGCCCTAGGCAGGGAAAGAACACTGAAGCTTTCTTT
TRBV6-5,TRBD1,TRBJ2-3,once,CASSYGTGVTDTQYF,TGTGCCAGCAGTTACGGGACAGGGGTGACAGATACGCAGTATTTT
TRBV7-9,.,TRBJ2-7,.,CASSKEAYEQYF,TGTGCCAGCAGCAAGGAAGCCTACGAGCAGTACTTC